This TCR beta chain was identified in a study of blood T cell repertoires in COVID-19. Background on the study: Both acute and convalescent COVID-19 samples were obtained from the United States, Italy and Spain.

CDR1 and CDR2 from the germline V gene are LGHNA and YNFKEQ. There are 14 residues in the CDR3. Trimming removed 2 bases at V and 8 bases at J, with 15 bases between. In the authors' methods: Estimation of nucleated cell counts was performed using reference gene primer amplification. Profiled with immunoSEQ multiplex PCR; TCRdb holds only in-frame clones, not every one. Clone size and the V and J calls come from that table; the DNA yielded D and trimming. The data show 250,000 or so clones, approximately 91% seen once. This chain uses TRBV4-2 with TRBJ1-1; D is possibly TRBD1 (6 bases). The sequencing input was peripheral blood. This sequence originates from an older woman with acute or convalescent COVID-19. DNA for the CDR3: TGTGCCAGCAGCCAACCCGGACAGCATCCCGAAGCTTTCTTT. It yields the protein CASSQPGQHPEAFF.